The TCR beta chain described here comes from a study of cytomegalovirus exposure and HLA in healthy donors. Study details: The roughly 120 million unique TCR beta sequences, from about 179 million T cells, were found by an earlier analysis. Caucasian-associated ancestry cluster membership applied to about four fifths of 398 genotyped donors.

In the PCR, 60 Vbeta and 13 Jbeta primers were used. The assay was immunoSEQ multiplex PCR, and TCRdb's table has in-frame clones only and misses some. The sample has 150,000 to 200,000 clones, about 88% seen once. Study conclusions and caveats: TCR beta V segments were, for the most part, productive about 87% or about 30% of the time in an earlier analysis. TCR beta V- and J-gene trimming, according to a later analysis, was linked to a missense DCLRE1C variant.

As regards this clone: No antigen is known for it.

The CDR3 runs to 15 residues. Germline V gene lookup returns CDR1 SGHNT and CDR2 YYREEE (reference sequence). Germline trimming cut 3 bases from V and 4 bases from J; bases unmatched to any gene: 4. The rearrangement uses TRBV5-4 and TRBJ2-1; 10 bases agree with TRBD2. This sequence was found in a man aged 18 to 29 in good health and CMV-seropositive. Sequencing was performed on PBMCs. The CDR3 here is CASSYKRGGYNEQFF. CDR3 DNA sequence: TGTGCCAGCAGCTATAAGCGGGGGGGTTACAATGAGCAGTTCTTC.